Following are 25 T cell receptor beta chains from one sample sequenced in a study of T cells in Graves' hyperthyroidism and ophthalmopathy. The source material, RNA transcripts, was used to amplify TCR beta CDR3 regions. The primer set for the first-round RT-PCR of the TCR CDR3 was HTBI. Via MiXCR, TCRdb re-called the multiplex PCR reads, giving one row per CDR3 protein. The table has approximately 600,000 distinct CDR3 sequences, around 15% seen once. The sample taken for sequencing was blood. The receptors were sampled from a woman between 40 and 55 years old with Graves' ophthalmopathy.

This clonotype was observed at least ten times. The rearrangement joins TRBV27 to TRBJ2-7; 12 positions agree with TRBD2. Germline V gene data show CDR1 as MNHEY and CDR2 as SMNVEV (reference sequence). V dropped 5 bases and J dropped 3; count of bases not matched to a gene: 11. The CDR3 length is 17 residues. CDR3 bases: TGTGCCAGCAGTCTCAGGACTAGCGGGGTAGCAGGCTACGAGCAGTACTTC. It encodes CASSLRTSGVAGYEQYF.

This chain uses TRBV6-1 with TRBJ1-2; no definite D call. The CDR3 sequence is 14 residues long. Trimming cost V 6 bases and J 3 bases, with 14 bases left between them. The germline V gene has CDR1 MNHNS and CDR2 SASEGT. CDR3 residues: CASRASAAYYGYTF. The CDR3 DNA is TGTGCCAGCAGGGCGAGTGCGGCTTACTATGGCTACACCTTC.

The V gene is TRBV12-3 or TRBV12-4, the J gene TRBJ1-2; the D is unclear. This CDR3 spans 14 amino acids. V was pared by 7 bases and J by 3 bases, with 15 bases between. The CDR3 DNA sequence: TGTGCCAGCACCATGCTGGGATCTGACTATGGCTACACCTTC. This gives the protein CASTMLGSDYGYTF.

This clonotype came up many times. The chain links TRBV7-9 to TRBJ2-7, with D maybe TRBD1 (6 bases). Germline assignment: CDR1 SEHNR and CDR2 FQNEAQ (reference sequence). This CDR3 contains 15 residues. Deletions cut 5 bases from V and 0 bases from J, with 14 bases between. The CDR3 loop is CASSAAGTSSYEQYF. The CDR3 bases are TGTGCCAGCAGCGCAGCCGGGACAAGCTCCTACGAGCAGTACTTC.

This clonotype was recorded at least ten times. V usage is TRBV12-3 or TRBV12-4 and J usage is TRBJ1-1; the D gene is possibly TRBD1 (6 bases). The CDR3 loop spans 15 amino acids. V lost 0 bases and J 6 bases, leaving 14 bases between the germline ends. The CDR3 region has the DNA TGTGCCAGCAGTTTAGCCCAGGGGTTCGGTGCTGAAGCTTTCTTT. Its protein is CASSLAQGFGAEAFF.

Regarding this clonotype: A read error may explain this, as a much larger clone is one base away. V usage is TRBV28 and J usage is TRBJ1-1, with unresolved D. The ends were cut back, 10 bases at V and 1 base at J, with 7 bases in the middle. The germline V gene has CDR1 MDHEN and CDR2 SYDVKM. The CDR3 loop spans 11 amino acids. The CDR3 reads CAISSNTEAFF. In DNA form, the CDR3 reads TGTGCCATCTCGTCGAACACTGAAGCTTTCTTT.

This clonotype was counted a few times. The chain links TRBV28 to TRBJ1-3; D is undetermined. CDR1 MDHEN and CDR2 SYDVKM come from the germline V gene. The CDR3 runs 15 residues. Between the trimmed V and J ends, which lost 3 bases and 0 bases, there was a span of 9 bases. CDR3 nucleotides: TGTGCCAGCAGTTTCGACGGAACCTCTGGAAACACCATATATTTT. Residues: CASSFDGTSGNTIYF.

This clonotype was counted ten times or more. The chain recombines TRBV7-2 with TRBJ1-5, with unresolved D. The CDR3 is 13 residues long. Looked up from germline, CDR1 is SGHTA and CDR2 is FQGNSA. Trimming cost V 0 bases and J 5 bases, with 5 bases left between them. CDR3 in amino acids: CASSLAEYQPQHF. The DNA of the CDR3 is TGTGCCAGCAGCTTAGCAGAGTATCAGCCCCAGCATTTT.

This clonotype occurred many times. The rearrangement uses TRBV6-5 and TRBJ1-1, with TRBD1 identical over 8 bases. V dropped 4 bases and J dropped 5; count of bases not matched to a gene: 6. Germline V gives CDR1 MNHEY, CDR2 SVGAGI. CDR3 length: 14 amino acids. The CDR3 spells CASSSPNRGTEAFF. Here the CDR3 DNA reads TGTGCCAGCAGTTCCCCGAACAGGGGGACTGAAGCTTTCTTT.

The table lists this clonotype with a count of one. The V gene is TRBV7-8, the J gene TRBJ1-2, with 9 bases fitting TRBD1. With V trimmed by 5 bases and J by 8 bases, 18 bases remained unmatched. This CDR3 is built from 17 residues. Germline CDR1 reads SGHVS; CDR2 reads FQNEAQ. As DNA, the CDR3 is TGTGCCAGCAGCCCTTCCCGCTCGGGACAGGGATTAAGAGGCTACACCTTC. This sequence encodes CASSPSRSGQGLRGYTF.

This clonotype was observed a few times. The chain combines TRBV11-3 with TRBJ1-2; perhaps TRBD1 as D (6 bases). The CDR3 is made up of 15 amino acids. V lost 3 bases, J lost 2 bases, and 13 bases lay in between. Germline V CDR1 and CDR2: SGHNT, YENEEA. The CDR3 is CASSLEGHQNYGYTF. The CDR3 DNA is TGTGCCAGCAGCTTGGAGGGACACCAAAACTATGGCTACACCTTC.

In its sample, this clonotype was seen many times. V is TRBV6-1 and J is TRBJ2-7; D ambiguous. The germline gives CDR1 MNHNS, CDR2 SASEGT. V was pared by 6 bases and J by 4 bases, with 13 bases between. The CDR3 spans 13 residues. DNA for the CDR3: TGTGCCAGCAGAACCACGGGTCCTTACGAGCAGTACTTC. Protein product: CASRTTGPYEQYF.

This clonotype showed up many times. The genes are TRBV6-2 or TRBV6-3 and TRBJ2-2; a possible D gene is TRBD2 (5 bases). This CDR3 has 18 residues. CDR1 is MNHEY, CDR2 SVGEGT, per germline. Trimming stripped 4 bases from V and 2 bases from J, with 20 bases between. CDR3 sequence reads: CASSSIRPKRTNTGELFF. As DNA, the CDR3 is TGTGCCAGCAGTTCTATTCGGCCTAAGCGGACTAACACCGGGGAGCTGTTTTTT.

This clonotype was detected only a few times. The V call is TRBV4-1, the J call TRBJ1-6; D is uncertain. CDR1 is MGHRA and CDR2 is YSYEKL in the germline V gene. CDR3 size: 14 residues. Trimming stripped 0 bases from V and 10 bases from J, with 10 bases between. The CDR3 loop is CASSQEVQRSPLHF. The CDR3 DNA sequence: TGCGCCAGCAGCCAAGAAGTCCAACGGTCACCCCTCCACTTT.

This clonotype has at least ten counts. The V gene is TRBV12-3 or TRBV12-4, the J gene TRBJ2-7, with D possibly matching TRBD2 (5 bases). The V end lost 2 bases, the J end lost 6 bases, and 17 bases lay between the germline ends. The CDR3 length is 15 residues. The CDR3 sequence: CASSLYAGERGEQYF. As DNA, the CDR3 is TGTGCCAGCAGTTTATATGCAGGAGAACGGGGCGAGCAGTACTTC.

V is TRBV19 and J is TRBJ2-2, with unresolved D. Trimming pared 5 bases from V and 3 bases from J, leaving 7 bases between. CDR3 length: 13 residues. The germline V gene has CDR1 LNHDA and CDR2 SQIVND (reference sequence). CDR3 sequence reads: CASSRSYTGELFF. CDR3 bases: TGTGCCAGTAGTCGGTCCTACACCGGGGAGCTGTTTTTT.

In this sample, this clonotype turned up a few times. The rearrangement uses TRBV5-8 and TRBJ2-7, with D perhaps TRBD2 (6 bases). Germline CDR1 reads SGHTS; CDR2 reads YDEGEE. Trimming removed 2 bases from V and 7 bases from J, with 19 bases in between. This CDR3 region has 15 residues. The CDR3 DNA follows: TGTGCCAGCAGCTTTTACCGGGGGAGCTCGGGGGAGCAGTACTTC. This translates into CASSFYRGSSGEQYF.

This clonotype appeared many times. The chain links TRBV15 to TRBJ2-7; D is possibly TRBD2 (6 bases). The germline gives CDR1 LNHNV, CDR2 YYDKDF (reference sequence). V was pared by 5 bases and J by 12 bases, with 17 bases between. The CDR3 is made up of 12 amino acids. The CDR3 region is CATSGGSGTLYF. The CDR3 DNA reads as TGTGCCACCAGCGGAGGGTCAGGGACCTTGTACTTC.

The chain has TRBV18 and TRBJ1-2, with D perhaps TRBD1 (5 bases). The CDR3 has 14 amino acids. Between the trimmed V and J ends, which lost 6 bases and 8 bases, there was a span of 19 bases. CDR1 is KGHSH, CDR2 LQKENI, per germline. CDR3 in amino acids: CASSRADTLGGYTF. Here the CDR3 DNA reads TGTGCCAGCTCTCGAGCGGACACCCTGGGAGGCTACACCTTC.

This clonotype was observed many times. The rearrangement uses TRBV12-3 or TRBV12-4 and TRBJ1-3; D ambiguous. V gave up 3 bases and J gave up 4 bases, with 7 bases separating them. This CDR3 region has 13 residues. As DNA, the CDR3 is TGTGCCAGCAGTTTCAGTACCGGAAACACCATATATTTT. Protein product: CASSFSTGNTIYF.

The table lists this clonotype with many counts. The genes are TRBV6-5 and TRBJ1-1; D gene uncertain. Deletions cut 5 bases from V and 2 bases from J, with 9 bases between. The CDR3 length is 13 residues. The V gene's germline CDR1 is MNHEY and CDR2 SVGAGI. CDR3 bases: TGTGCCAGCAGTAGGAAGTTCAACACTGAAGCTTTCTTT. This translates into CASSRKFNTEAFF.

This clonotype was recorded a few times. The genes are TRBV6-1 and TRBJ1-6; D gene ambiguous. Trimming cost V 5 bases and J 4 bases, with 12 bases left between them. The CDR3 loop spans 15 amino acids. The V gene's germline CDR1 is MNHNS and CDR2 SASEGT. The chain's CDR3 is CASSPQEAYNSPLHF. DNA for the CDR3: TGTGCCAGCAGTCCCCAAGAGGCGTATAATTCACCCCTCCACTTT.

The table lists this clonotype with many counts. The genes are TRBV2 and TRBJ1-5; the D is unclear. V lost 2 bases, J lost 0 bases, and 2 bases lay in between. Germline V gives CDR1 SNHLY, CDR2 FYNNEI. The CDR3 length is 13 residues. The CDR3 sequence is CASSEYSNQPQHF. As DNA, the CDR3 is TGTGCCAGCAGTGAATATAGCAATCAGCCCCAGCATTTT.

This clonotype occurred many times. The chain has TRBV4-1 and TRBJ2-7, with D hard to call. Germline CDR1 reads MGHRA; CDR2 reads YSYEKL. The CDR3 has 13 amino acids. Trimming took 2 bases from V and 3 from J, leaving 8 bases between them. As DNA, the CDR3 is TGCGCCAGCAGCCAACAGACGGGCTACGAGCAGTACTTC. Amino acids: CASSQQTGYEQYF.

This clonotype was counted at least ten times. In DNA form, the CDR3 reads TGTGCCAGCAGCCTTTTCGGGGTTACCTATGGCTACACCTTC. Translating gives CASSLFGVTYGYTF. V is TRBV12-3 or TRBV12-4 and J is TRBJ1-2; D remains unclear. The CDR3 runs to 14 residues. V dropped 6 bases and J dropped 4 bases, with 15 bases sitting between them.